The 31 T cell receptor beta chains in this list originate from one sample, sequenced in a study of low-dose radiotherapy and immunotherapy resistance in tumors. Time point indicated: after trial treatment. Treatment reported: LDRT plus nivolumab, ipilimumab, low-dose cyclophosphamide and aspirin (RACIN trial). Alpha- and beta-chain coverage of first-strand cDNA came from TRAV- and TRBV-specific primers. For amplifying TCRs, the PCR ran for approximately 18 cycles with Phusion, which was used together with a constant-region primer and the adapter on the V primers. Using its own MiXCR run on the reads, TCRdb lists one record per CDR3 protein. Among fewer than 110,000 distinct CDR3 sequences listed, less than 25% were seen once. The sample here was PBMCs, taken after low-dose radiotherapy plus immunotherapy. The receptors shown here come from a male donor with prostate cancer.

This clonotype came up many times. The genes are TRBV3-1 and TRBJ2-2, with 8 bases that match TRBD2. J lost 5 bases, V lost 6 bases, and 14 bases had no gene match. The CDR3 totals 17 residues. The germline CDR1 and CDR2 sequences are LGHDT and YNNKEL (reference sequence). The CDR3 sequence: CASRREFGGAMTGELFF. The DNA for the CDR3 is TGTGCCAGCAGGCGAGAGTTCGGGGGGGCCATGACCGGGGAGCTGTTTTTT.

The sample holds many counts of this clonotype. The rearrangement uses TRBV19 and TRBJ2-2, with TRBD1 matching over 7 bases. CDR1 is LNHDA and CDR2 is SQIVND in the germline V gene (reference sequence). The CDR3 runs 16 residues. The V segment lost 5 bases and the J segment 5 bases; nucleotides outside the gene matches: 11. The CDR3, as DNA: TGTGCCAGTAGTGACCCCGGACAGGTCGTTACCGGGGAGCTGTTTTTT. Translated, it gives CASSDPGQVVTGELFF.

V usage is TRBV6-2 or TRBV6-3 and J usage is TRBJ2-7, with 9 nucleotides matching TRBD1. The CDR3 spans 13 residues. The V segment lost 2 bases and the J segment 5 bases; nucleotides outside the gene matches: 1. Germline V gene sequence: CDR1 MNHEY, CDR2 SVGEGT. The CDR3, as DNA: TGTGCCAGCAGTTACGACAGGGGGAACGAGCAGTACTTC. This sequence encodes CASSYDRGNEQYF.

This clonotype was recorded a few times. One end of the junction fails to match germline, which may point to a read error. The chain joins TRBV19 to TRBJ2-7; D is perhaps TRBD1 or TRBD2 (5 bases each). The CDR3 totals 12 residues. CDR1 is LNHDA and CDR2 is SQIVND in the germline V gene (reference sequence). For the CDR3, the DNA is TGTGCCAGTAGTCACCGGGACGGAGCGTGGGTCTTC. It translates to CASSHRDGAWVF.

Concerning this clonotype itself: At one end the junction does not follow the germline gene, possibly because of a read error. The V call is TRBV5-1, the J call TRBJ2-7; D may be TRBD2 (5 bases). CDR3 size: 14 residues. Germline-derived CDR1 and CDR2 are SGHRS and YFSETQ. The chain's CDR3 is CACSNGLGSYEQYF. The CDR3, as DNA: TGCGCCTGCAGCAATGGACTGGGTTCCTACGAGCAGTACTTC.

This clonotype showed up many times. This rearrangement joins TRBV20-1 to TRBJ1-2, with TRBD1 as a possible D gene (5 bases). Germline V gives CDR1 DFQATT, CDR2 SNEGSKA (reference sequence). V lost 4 bases and J lost 4, with 10 bases in between. CDR3 length: 12 amino acids. The CDR3 DNA follows: TGCAGTGCTACCGGGAGGGGCTATGGCTACACCTTC. Protein: CSATGRGYGYTF.

This clonotype was seen a handful of times. V gene TRBV29-1 combines with J gene TRBJ2-3, with D uncertain. The germline V gene has CDR1 SQVTM and CDR2 ANQGSEA. This CDR3 has 12 residues. V was cut by 6 bases and J by 1 base, with 8 bases left in between. This chain's CDR3 is CSVRRGTDTQYF. DNA of the CDR3: TGCAGCGTCCGACGGGGCACAGATACGCAGTATTTT.

This clonotype came up many times. This chain links TRBV13 with TRBJ2-7, with unresolved D. V was trimmed by 1 base and J by 6 bases, leaving 4 bases between them. CDR1 is PRHDT and CDR2 is FYEKMQ in the germline V gene (reference sequence). The CDR3 contains 11 residues. The CDR3 reads CASSLVGEQYF. The DNA for the CDR3 is TGTGCCAGCAGCTTAGTTGGCGAGCAGTACTTC.

V is TRBV12-3 or TRBV12-4 and J is TRBJ2-6, with 7 bases that match TRBD1. With V trimmed by 8 bases and J by 16 bases, 17 bases remained unmatched. The CDR3 totals 14 residues. The CDR3 DNA reads TGTGCCAGCCGATCTTTGACAGGGTACCCTCAACTGACTTTC. This gives the protein CASRSLTGYPQLTF.

Ten or more counts support this clonotype. V and J are TRBV11-2 and TRBJ2-3; D unresolved. The germline V and J ends were trimmed by 5 bases and 2 bases, with 11 bases remaining between them. CDR3 length equals 14 residues. Germline V gives CDR1 SGHAT, CDR2 FQNNGV. CDR3 residues: CASSPGRLTDTQYF. CDR3 coding DNA: TGTGCCAGCAGCCCTGGACGGCTCACAGATACGCAGTATTTT.

This sequence joins TRBV7-2 and TRBJ2-3; unclear D gene. Germline V gene data show CDR1 as SGHTA and CDR2 as FQGNSA. CDR3 size: 12 residues. Trimming cost V 5 bases and J 6 bases, with 9 bases left between them. In DNA, the CDR3 is TGTGCCAGCAGCGTAACAGCGGATACGCAGTATTTT. Protein sequence: CASSVTADTQYF. Full variable domain (missing parts from reference TRBV7-2 and TRBJ2-3): GAGVSQSPSNKVTEKGKDVELRCDPISGHTALYWYRQSLGQGLEFLIYFQGNSAPDKSGLPSDRFSAERTGGSVSTLTIQRTQQEDSAVYLCASSVTADTQYFGPGTRLTVL.

Details on this clonotype: A single base is all that separates this from a far larger clone, so a read error is likely. The CDR3 region is CASGPSGGGEGEQYF. CDR3 sequence (DNA): TGTGCCAGCGGGCCTAGCGGGGGCGGGGAGGGCGAGCAGTACTTC. The chain is built from TRBV4-1 and TRBJ2-7, with 10 positions matching TRBD2. The CDR3 sequence is 15 residues long. From germline, CDR1 is MGHRA and CDR2 YSYEKL.

The rearrangement uses TRBV4-3 and TRBJ2-3; 8 bases line up with TRBD2. The V and J ends lost 1 base and 4 bases, in that order; junction bases with no gene match: 7. In germline, CDR1 is LGHNA, CDR2 YSLEER. The CDR3 extends over 16 amino acids. DNA for the CDR3: TGCGCCAGCAGCCAAGGAACGGGGGGGGCCCCAGATACGCAGTATTTT. This gives the protein CASSQGTGGAPDTQYF.

The chain uses TRBV4-3 and TRBJ1-4; a weak D match, TRBD1 (6 bases). The CDR3 consists of 14 residues. The germline CDR1 and CDR2 sequences are LGHNA and YSLEER. Trimming shortened V by 0 bases and J by 8 bases, and 10 bases separated the two germline ends. CDR3 residues: CASSQDDRTEKLFF. Here the CDR3 DNA reads TGCGCCAGCAGCCAAGATGACAGGACAGAAAAACTGTTTTTT.

In this sample, this clonotype turned up many times. The chain couples TRBV11-2 to TRBJ2-2; 10 bases match TRBD2. This CDR3 contains 15 residues. Losses at the gene ends were 5 bases for V and 3 bases for J; bases not matched to a gene: 3. Germline CDR1 SGHAT, CDR2 FQNNGV. CDR3 amino acids: CASSGGLADTGELFF. The CDR3 DNA follows: TGTGCCAGCAGCGGAGGACTAGCGGACACCGGGGAGCTGTTTTTT.

This clonotype was seen repeatedly, ten times or more. The rearrangement links TRBV27 to TRBJ1-5; possibly TRBD1 for D (5 bases). CDR3 length: 14 residues. Trimming cost V 0 bases and J 4 bases, with 7 bases left between them. The germline CDR1 and CDR2 sequences are MNHEY and SMNVEV (reference sequence). Here the CDR3 DNA reads TGTGCCAGCAGTTTATCAGGGGCTAATCAGCCCCAGCATTTT. It specifies CASSLSGANQPQHF.

This clonotype was recorded many times. This chain links TRBV11-2 with TRBJ2-5; possible D gene TRBD1, 6 bases. The germline V gene has CDR1 SGHAT and CDR2 FQNNGV. Trimming took off 5 bases at V and 5 bases at J, with 21 bases between the two ends. This CDR3 contains 16 residues. CDR3: CASSPRVGALPETQYF. DNA for the CDR3: TGTGCCAGCAGCCCGAGGGTGGGGGCCCTCCCGGAGACCCAGTACTTC.

This clonotype has ten or more counts. The gene calls are TRBV11-1 and TRBJ2-1, with D hard to call. CDR1 is SGHAT and CDR2 is FQDESV in the germline V gene (reference sequence). The CDR3 extends over 15 amino acids. V lost 5 bases and J lost 1, with 12 bases in between. CDR3 nucleotide sequence: TGTGCCAGCAGCCCCCACAGTTTATCCTACAATGAGCAGTTCTTC. Amino acids: CASSPHSLSYNEQFF. The full variable domain, with the rest looked up from reference TRBV11-1 and TRBJ2-1, is EAEVAQSPRYKITEKSQAVAFWCDPISGHATLYWYRQILGQGPELLVQFQDESVVDDSQLPKDRFSAERLKGVDSTLKIQPAELGDSAMYLCASSPHSLSYNEQFFGPGTRLTVL.

This clonotype was observed at least ten times. This chain connects TRBV20-1 to TRBJ2-7; 7 nucleotides agree with TRBD2. The CDR3 length is 13 residues. Per germline, CDR1 DFQATT and CDR2 SNEGSKA (reference sequence). The CDR3 DNA reads TGCAGCGGAGTTCGGGGGGACCTGCCCGAGCAGTACTTC. Its translation: CSGVRGDLPEQYF.

Many counts were recorded for this clonotype. This chain uses TRBV6-6 with TRBJ2-7; weak D call: TRBD1 (6 bases). V lost 6 bases, J lost 0 bases, and 9 bases lay in between. The CDR3 totals 13 residues. CDR1 MNHNY and CDR2 SVGAGI come from the germline V gene (reference sequence). CDR3 region: CASRTGSSYEQYF. CDR3 DNA sequence: TGTGCCAGCAGAACAGGGAGCTCCTACGAGCAGTACTTC.

Many counts were recorded for this clonotype. The J gene is TRBJ2-1, the V gene TRBV19, with D unresolved. The V end was cut by 4 bases, the J end by 0 bases, with 10 bases between. This CDR3 comprises 15 residues. In germline, CDR1 is LNHDA, CDR2 SQIVND (reference sequence). CDR3 bases: TGTGCCAGTAGTACCCGCTGGGGCTCCTACAATGAGCAGTTCTTC. As protein: CASSTRWGSYNEQFF. Looking up the rest from reference TRBV19 and TRBJ2-1 gives the full variable domain: DGGITQSPKYLFRKEGQNVTLSCEQNLNHDAMYWYRQDPGQGLRLIYYSQIVNDFQKGDIAEGYSVSREKKESFPLTVTSAQKNPTAFYLCASSTRWGSYNEQFFGPGTRLTVL.

As regards this clonotype: With only one base between it and a far larger clone, this is likely a read error. This chain connects TRBV13 to TRBJ2-7, with 7 bases identical to TRBD2. Looked up from germline, CDR1 is PRHDT and CDR2 is FYEKMQ (reference sequence). The junction had 3 bases not matched to a gene; V was cut back by 3 bases and J by 4 bases. This CDR3 is built from 13 residues. The CDR3 here is CASSLPGGYEQYF. The CDR3 DNA follows: TGTGCCAGCAGCTTGCCGGGGGGATACGAGCAGTACTTC.

Concerning this clonotype: Germline and junction disagree at one end, which may indicate a read error. J is TRBJ2-4 and V is TRBV5-1; a possible D gene is TRBD1 (5 bases). Germline CDR1 and CDR2: SGHRS and YFSETQ. The CDR3 runs 14 residues. The CDR3 sequence is CASSLNRNKNIQYF. The CDR3 bases are TGTGCCAGCAGCTTAAACAGGAACAAAAACATTCAGTACTTC.

This clonotype was seen many times. The genes are TRBV19 and TRBJ1-5; D gene ambiguous. Germline V gene lookup returns CDR1 LNHDA and CDR2 SQIVND (reference sequence). This CDR3 is 15 amino acids long. With 3 bases removed from V and 0 bases from J, the gap between germline ends came to 9 bases. This CDR3 reads CASSIGRFSNQPQHF. As DNA, the CDR3 is TGTGCCAGTAGTATCGGGAGATTTAGCAATCAGCCCCAGCATTTT.

This clonotype was observed at least ten times. The chain recombines TRBV6-5 with TRBJ2-5; D uncertain. V shed 7 bases and J shed 5 bases, with 8 bases lying between them. The CDR3 spans 11 residues. Looked up from germline, CDR1 is MNHEY and CDR2 is SVGAGI. CDR3 residues: CASKTEETQYF. DNA of the CDR3: TGTGCCAGCAAGACGGAGGAGACCCAGTACTTC.

In this sample, this clonotype turned up many times. J is TRBJ2-3 and V is TRBV19, with TRBD1 as a possible D gene (6 bases). The CDR3 is 13 amino acids. Per germline, CDR1 LNHDA and CDR2 SQIVND (reference sequence). The ends were cut back, 8 bases at V and 5 bases at J, with 14 bases in the middle. Here the CDR3 reads CASRTEARDTQYF. CDR3 sequence (DNA): TGTGCCAGTCGGACAGAGGCGAGAGATACGCAGTATTTT. Filled out from reference TRBV19 and TRBJ2-3, the complete variable domain reads DGGITQSPKYLFRKEGQNVTLSCEQNLNHDAMYWYRQDPGQGLRLIYYSQIVNDFQKGDIAEGYSVSREKKESFPLTVTSAQKNPTAFYLCASRTEARDTQYFGPGTRLTVL.

This clonotype was counted at least ten times. The J gene is TRBJ2-2, the V gene TRBV11-3; no clear D. The germline V gene encodes CDR1 SGHNT and CDR2 YENEEA. The CDR3 length is 14 residues. V was shortened by 5 bases and J by 1 base, with 8 bases between the two germline ends. CDR3 sequence (DNA): TGTGCCAGCAGCCGTGACGGGAACACCGGGGAGCTGTTTTTT. Translated, it gives CASSRDGNTGELFF. Combining the CDR3 with reference TRBV11-3 and TRBJ2-2 gives the whole variable domain EAGVVQSPRYKIIEKKQPVAFWCNPISGHNTLYWYLQNLGQGPELLIRYENEEAVDDSQLPKDRFSAERLKGVDSTLKIQPAELGDSAVYLCASSRDGNTGELFFGEGSRLTVL.

This clonotype was observed at least ten times. J is TRBJ1-4 and V is TRBV24-1; D is unclear. The ends were cut back, 4 bases at V and 5 bases at J, with 10 bases in the middle. The CDR3 spans 14 residues. Germline CDR1 and CDR2: KGHDR and SFDVKD. The CDR3 sequence: CATSEWESNEKLFF. As DNA, the CDR3 is TGTGCCACCAGTGAATGGGAATCCAATGAAAAACTGTTTTTT.

In this sample, this clonotype turned up many times. The chain employs TRBV18 and TRBJ2-7, with D maybe TRBD1 (6 bases). Trimming took off 0 bases at V and 0 bases at J, with 9 bases between the two ends. The CDR3 has 15 residues. Germline CDR1 reads KGHSH; CDR2 reads LQKENI. CDR3 in amino acids: CASSPPGHSSYEQYF. The DNA for the CDR3 is TGTGCCAGCTCACCACCGGGACACAGCTCCTACGAGCAGTACTTC.

This clonotype was counted many times. The J gene is TRBJ2-7, the V gene TRBV4-1; no reliable D call. CDR3 length: 12 residues. The V end was cut by 4 bases, the J end by 6 bases, with 10 bases between. Germline loops: CDR1 MGHRA, CDR2 YSYEKL. In DNA, the CDR3 is TGCGCCAGCAGCCCACGGACGGGCGAGCAGTACTTC. It translates to CASSPRTGEQYF.

J is TRBJ2-2 and V is TRBV13; D perhaps matches TRBD1 (6 bases). V shed 3 bases and J shed 5 bases, with 16 bases lying between them. CDR1 and CDR2 from the germline V gene are PRHDT and FYEKMQ (reference sequence). The CDR3 covers 16 residues. The CDR3 DNA reads as TGTGCCAGCAGCTTCTTTAACAGGGTGGGGACCGGGGAGCTGTTTTTT. This sequence encodes CASSFFNRVGTGELFF.